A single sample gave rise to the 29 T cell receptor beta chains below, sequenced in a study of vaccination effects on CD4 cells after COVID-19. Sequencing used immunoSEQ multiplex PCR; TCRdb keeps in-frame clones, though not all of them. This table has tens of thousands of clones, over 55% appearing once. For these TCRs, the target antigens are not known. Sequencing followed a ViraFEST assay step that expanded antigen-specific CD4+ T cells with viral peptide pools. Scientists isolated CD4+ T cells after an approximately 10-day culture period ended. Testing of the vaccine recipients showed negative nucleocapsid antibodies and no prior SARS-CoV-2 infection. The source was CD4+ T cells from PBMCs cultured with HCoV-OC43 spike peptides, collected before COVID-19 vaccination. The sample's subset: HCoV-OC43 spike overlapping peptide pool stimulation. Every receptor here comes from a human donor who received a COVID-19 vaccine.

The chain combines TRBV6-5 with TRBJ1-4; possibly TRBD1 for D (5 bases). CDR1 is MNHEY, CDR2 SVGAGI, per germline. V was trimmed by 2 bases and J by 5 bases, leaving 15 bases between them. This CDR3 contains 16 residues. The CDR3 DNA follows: TGTGCCAGCAGTTACCGCCACCGGGGGATGAATGAAAAACTGTTTTTT. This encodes CASSYRHRGMNEKLFF.

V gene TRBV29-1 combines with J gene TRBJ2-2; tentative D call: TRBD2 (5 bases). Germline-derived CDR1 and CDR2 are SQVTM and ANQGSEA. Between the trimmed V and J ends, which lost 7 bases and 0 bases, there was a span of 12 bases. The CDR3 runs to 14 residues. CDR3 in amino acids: CSGRPGSNTGELFF. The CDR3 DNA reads TGCAGCGGGAGACCGGGATCGAACACCGGGGAGCTGTTTTTT.

In nucleotides, the CDR3 is TGTGCCAGCAGTGAAGCGCAAGGCTATCCCACAGATACGCAGTATTTT. It encodes CASSEAQGYPTDTQYF. The J gene is TRBJ2-3, the V gene TRBV6-1; no definite D call. V was cut by 0 bases and J by 2 bases, with 12 bases left in between. Germline CDR1 MNHNS, CDR2 SASEGT. This CDR3 contains 16 residues.

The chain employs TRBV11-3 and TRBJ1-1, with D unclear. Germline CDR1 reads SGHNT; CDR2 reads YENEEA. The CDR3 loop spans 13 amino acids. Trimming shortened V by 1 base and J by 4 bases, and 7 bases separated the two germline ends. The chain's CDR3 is CASSLVLGTEAFF. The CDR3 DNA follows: TGTGCCAGCAGCTTAGTCCTTGGCACTGAAGCTTTCTTT.

CDR3: CASSYSGQGGSPLHF. The CDR3 bases are TGTGCCAGCAGTTACTCGGGACAGGGCGGGTCACCCCTCCACTTT. The rearrangement joins TRBV6-5 to TRBJ1-6; TRBD1 agrees at 9 bases. V was pared by 0 bases and J by 10 bases, with 4 bases of the junction left unmatched. Germline V gives CDR1 MNHEY, CDR2 SVGAGI. This CDR3 has 15 amino acids.

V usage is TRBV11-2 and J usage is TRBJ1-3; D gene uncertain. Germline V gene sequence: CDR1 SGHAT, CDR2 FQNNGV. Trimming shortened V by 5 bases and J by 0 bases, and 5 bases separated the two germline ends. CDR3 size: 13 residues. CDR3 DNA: TGTGCCAGCAGCGCCTACTCTGGAAACACCATATATTTT. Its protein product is CASSAYSGNTIYF.

The CDR3 DNA sequence: TGTGCCAGCAGCTCCTCGGGGGCTAGCGGACTCTACGAGCAGTACTTC. It yields the protein CASSSSGASGLYEQYF. V is TRBV13 and J is TRBJ2-7; tentatively, D is TRBD2 (7 bases). Germline lookup yields CDR1 PRHDT and CDR2 FYEKMQ (reference sequence). With 4 bases removed from V and 3 bases from J, the gap between germline ends came to 19 bases. This CDR3 spans 16 amino acids. Combining the CDR3 with reference TRBV13 and TRBJ2-7 gives the whole variable domain AAGVIQSPRHLIKEKRETATLKCYPIPRHDTVYWYQQGPGQDPQFLISFYEKMQSDKGSIPDRFSAQQFSDYHSELNMSSLELGDSALYFCASSSSGASGLYEQYFGPGTRLTVT.

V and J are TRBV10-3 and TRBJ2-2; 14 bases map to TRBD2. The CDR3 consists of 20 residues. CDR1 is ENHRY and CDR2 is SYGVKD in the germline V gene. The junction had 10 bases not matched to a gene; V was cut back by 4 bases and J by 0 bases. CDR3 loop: CAISALSTSGRGTNTGELFF. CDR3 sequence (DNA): TGTGCCATCAGTGCCCTCTCGACTAGCGGGAGGGGAACGAACACCGGGGAGCTGTTTTTT.

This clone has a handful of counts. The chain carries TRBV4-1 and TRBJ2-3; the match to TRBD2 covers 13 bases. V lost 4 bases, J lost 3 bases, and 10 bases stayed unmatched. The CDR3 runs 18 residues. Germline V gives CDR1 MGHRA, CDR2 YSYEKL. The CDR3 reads CASSRLAGGPPGTDTQYF. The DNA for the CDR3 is TGCGCCAGCAGCCGACTAGCGGGGGGCCCCCCGGGGACAGATACGCAGTATTTT.

Written as DNA, the CDR3 is TGTGCCAGCAGTTTTAGAGGGGGCGGTGAGCAGTACTTC. Translating gives CASSFRGGGEQYF. The rearrangement uses TRBV12-3 or TRBV12-4 and TRBJ2-7; 7 bases agree with TRBD1. Unmatched junction bases numbered 6, after V lost 3 bases and J lost 7 bases. This CDR3 has 13 amino acids.

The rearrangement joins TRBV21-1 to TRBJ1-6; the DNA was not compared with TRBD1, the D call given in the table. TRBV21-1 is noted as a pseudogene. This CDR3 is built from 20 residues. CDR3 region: CASSKVRDRTCWGTNSPLHF. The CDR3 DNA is TGTGCCAGCAGCAAAGTTCGAGACAGGACTTGTTGGGGGACTAATTCACCCCTCCACTTT.

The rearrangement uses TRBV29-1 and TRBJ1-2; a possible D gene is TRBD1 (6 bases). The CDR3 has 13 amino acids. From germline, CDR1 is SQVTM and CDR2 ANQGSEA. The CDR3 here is CSYPKGANYGYTF. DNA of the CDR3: TGCAGTTACCCCAAGGGGGCTAACTATGGCTACACCTTC.

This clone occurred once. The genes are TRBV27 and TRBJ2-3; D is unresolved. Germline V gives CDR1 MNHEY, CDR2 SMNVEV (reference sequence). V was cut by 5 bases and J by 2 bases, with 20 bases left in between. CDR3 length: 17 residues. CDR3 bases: TGTGCCAGCAGTCAGTCAGGTTCTCCCTTCCCCACAGATACGCAGTATTTT. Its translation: CASSQSGSPFPTDTQYF.

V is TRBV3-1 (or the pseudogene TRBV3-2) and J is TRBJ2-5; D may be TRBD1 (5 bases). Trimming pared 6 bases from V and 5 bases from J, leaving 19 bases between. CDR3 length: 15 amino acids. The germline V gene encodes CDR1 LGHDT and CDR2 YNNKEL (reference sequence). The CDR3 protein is CASSPVRRAGETQYF. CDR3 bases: TGTGCCAGCAGTCCAGTTCGCAGGGCTGGGGAGACCCAGTACTTC.

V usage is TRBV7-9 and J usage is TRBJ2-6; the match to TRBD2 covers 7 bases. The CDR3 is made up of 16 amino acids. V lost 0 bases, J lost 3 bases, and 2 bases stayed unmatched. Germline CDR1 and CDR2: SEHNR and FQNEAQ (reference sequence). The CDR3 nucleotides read TGTGCCAGCAGCTTAGCTAGGGAGGGTGGGGCCAACGTCCTGACTTTC. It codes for CASSLAREGGANVLTF.

The CDR3 coding sequence is TGCAGCGTTGAAGGGACCTTTAAAGAGACCCAGTACTTC. This sequence encodes CSVEGTFKETQYF. The chain combines TRBV29-1 with TRBJ2-5; no reliable D call. Trimming left V 1 base short and J 3 bases short, with 9 bases between. Germline loops: CDR1 SQVTM, CDR2 ANQGSEA. CDR3 length: 13 amino acids.

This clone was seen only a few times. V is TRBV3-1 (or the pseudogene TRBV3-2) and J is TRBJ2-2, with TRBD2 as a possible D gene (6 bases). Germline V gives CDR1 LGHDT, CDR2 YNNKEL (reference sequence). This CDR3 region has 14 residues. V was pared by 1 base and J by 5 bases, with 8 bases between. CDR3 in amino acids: CASSQAGATGELFF. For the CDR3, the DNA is TGTGCCAGCAGCCAAGCGGGAGCGACCGGGGAGCTGTTTTTT.

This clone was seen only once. Here the CDR3 reads CATSRGDRGRGETQYF. In nucleotides, the CDR3 is TGTGCCACCAGCAGAGGTGACAGGGGGCGGGGGGAGACCCAGTACTTC. The chain couples TRBV15 to TRBJ2-5, with TRBD1 matching 10 bases. Germline lookup yields CDR1 LNHNV and CDR2 YYDKDF (reference sequence). J gave up 5 bases and V 1 base, and 7 bases lay outside the gene matches. The CDR3 sequence is 16 residues long.

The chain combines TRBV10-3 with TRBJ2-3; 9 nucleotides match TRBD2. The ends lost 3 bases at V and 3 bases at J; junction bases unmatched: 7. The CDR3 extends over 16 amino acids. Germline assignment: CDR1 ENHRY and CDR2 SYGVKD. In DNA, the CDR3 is TGTGCCATCAGTGATAAGACTAGCGGAAGGACAGATACGCAGTATTTT. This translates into CAISDKTSGRTDTQYF.

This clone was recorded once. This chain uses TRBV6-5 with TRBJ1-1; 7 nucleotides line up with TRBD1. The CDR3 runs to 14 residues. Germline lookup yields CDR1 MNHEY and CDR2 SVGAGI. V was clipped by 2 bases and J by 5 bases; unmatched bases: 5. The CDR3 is CASSYQGVGTEAFF. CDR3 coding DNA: TGTGCCAGCAGTTACCAGGGGGTAGGTACTGAAGCTTTCTTT.

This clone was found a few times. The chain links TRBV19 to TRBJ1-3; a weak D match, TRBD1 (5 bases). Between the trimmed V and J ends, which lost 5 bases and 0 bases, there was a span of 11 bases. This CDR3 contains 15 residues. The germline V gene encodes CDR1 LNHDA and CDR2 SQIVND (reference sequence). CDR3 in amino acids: CASSPIDSSGNTIYF. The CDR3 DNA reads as TGTGCCAGTAGTCCCATCGACAGCTCTGGAAACACCATATATTTT.

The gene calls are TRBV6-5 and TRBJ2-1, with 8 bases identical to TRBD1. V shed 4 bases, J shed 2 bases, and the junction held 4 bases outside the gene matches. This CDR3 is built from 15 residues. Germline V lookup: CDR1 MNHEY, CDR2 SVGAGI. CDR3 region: CASSSGQEAYNEQFF. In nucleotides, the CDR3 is TGTGCCAGCAGTTCGGGACAGGAGGCCTACAATGAGCAGTTCTTC.

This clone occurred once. The CDR3 nucleotides read TGTGCCAGCAGTCGACAGGGGGCCTTGAACACTGAAGCTTTCTTT. Its protein is CASSRQGALNTEAFF. The V and J genes are TRBV7-9 and TRBJ1-1; 10 nucleotides agree with TRBD1. CDR1 SEHNR and CDR2 FQNEAQ come from the germline V gene (reference sequence). The CDR3 totals 15 residues. Losses at the gene ends were 6 bases for V and 0 bases for J; bases not matched to a gene: 4.

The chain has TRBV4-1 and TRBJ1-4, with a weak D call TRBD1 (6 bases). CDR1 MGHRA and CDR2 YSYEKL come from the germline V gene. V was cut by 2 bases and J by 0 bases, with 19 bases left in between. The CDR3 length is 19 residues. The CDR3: CASSQYTRGMVATNEKLFF. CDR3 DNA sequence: TGCGCCAGCAGCCAATATACGAGGGGGATGGTTGCAACTAATGAAAAACTGTTTTTT.

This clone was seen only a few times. The CDR3 sequence: CASGGGHTQETQYF. The CDR3 DNA sequence: TGTGCCAGCGGGGGGGGACACACGCAAGAGACCCAGTACTTC. The chain employs TRBV3-1 (or the pseudogene TRBV3-2) and TRBJ2-5; D possibly corresponds to TRBD2 (7 bases). CDR3 length: 14 amino acids. V was clipped by 8 bases and J by 2 bases, with 15 bases between them. Per the germline V gene, CDR1 is LGHDT and CDR2 is YNNKEL (reference sequence).

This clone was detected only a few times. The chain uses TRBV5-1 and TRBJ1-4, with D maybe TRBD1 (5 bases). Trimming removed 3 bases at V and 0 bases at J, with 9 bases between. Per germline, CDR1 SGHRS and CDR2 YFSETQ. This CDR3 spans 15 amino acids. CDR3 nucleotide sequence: TGCGCCAGCAGCTCCCAGGGAGCAACTAATGAAAAACTGTTTTTT. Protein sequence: CASSSQGATNEKLFF.

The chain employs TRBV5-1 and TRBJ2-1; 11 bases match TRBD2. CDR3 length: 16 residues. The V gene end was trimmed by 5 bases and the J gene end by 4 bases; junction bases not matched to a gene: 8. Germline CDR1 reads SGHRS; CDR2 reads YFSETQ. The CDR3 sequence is CASRPLAGVMYNEQFF. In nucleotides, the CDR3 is TGCGCCAGCAGACCACTAGCGGGAGTTATGTACAATGAGCAGTTCTTC.

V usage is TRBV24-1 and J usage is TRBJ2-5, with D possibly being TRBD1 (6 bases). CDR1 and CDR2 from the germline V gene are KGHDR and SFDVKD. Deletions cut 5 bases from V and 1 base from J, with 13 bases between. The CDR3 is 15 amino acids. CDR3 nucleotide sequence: TGTGCCACCAGTGGAACACAGGGTCTCCAAGAGACCCAGTACTTC. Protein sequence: CATSGTQGLQETQYF.

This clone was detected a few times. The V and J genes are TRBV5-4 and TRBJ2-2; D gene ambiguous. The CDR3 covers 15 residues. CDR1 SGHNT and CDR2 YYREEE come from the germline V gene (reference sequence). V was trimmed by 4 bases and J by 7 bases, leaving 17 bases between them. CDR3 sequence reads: CASSPDPGGIGELFF. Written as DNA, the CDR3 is TGTGCCAGCAGCCCCGACCCGGGTGGTATCGGGGAGCTGTTTTTT.